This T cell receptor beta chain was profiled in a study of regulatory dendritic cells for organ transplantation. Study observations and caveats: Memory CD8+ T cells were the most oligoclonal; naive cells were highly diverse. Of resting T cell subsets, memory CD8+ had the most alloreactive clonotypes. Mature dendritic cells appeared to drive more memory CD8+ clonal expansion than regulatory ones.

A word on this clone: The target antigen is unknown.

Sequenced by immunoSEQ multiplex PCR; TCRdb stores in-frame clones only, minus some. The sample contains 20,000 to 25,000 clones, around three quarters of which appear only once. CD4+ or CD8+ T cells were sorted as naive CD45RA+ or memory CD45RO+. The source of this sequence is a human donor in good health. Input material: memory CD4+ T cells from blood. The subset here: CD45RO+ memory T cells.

The CDR3 loop reads CASSLNPDYTEAFF. The CDR3 DNA sequence: TGTGCCAGCAGCTTAAATCCCGACTACACTGAAGCTTTCTTT. The chain carries TRBV7-9 and TRBJ1-1; unclear D gene. This CDR3 is 14 amino acids long. V was clipped by 2 bases and J by 3 bases, with 10 bases between them. The germline V gene encodes CDR1 SEHNR and CDR2 FQNEAQ (reference sequence). Drawing the rest from reference TRBV7-9 and TRBJ1-1, the complete variable domain is DTGVSQNPRHKITKRGQNVTFRCDPISEHNRLYWYRQTLGQGPEFLTYFQNEAQLEKSRLLSDRFSAERPKGSFSTLEIQRTEQGDSAMYLCASSLNPDYTEAFFGQGTRLTVV.